This TCR beta chain was obtained from a study of T cell changes during pregnancy in multiple sclerosis. V gave up 2 bases and J gave up 4 bases; unmatched junction bases: 4. The CDR3 extends over 15 amino acids. Germline CDR1 reads KGHSH; CDR2 reads LQKENI. The repertoire was sequenced with immunoSEQ multiplex PCR; TCRdb's copy has only in-frame clones and lacks some. The sample includes about 120,000 clones, approximately 94% of them seen just once. The gene calls are TRBV18 and TRBJ1-5, with 8 bases aligning to TRBD1. The source of this sequence is a female donor with multiple sclerosis, enrolled in a pregnancy study. This material consisted of peripheral blood, taken before pregnancy. The CDR3 DNA follows: TGTGCCAGCTCACCAGTCAGGGGGCCAAATCAGCCCCAGCATTTT. Translation: CASSPVRGPNQPQHF.